The text below deals with one T cell receptor beta chain. Antigen specificity is unknown. Profiled with immunoSEQ multiplex PCR; TCRdb holds only in-frame clones, not every one. The sample includes roughly 110,000 clones, roughly 89% seen only once; the top ten take around 0.73%. This record belongs to a study of graft-versus-host responses after intestinal transplantation. Sequenced material: unstimulated CD4+ T cells sorted from spleen or lymph node cells, taken before transplant. This receptor was identified in a human donor who was the organ donor for an intestinal transplant.

This CDR3 is CASSQVLDRGVFRANVLTF. DNA of the CDR3: TGCGCCAGCAGCCAAGTGTTGGACAGGGGGGTCTTTAGGGCCAACGTCCTGACTTTC. The chain combines TRBV4-1 with TRBJ2-6, with TRBD1 matching 10 bases. This CDR3 has 19 amino acids. The germline V gene has CDR1 MGHRA and CDR2 YSYEKL. V shed 1 base and J 5 bases; nucleotides not matched to a gene: 11.